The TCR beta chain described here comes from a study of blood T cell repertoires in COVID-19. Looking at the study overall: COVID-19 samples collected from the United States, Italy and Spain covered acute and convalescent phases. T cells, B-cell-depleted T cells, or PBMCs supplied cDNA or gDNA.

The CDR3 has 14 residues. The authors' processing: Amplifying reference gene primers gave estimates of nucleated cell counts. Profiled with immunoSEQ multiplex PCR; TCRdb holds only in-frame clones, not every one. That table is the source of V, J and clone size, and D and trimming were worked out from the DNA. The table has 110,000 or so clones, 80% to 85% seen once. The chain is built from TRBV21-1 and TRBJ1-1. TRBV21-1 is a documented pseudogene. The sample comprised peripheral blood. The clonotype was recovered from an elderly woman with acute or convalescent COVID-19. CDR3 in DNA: TGTGCCAGCAGCAAAGGTGGAGACTGCACTGAAGCTTTCTTT. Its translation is CASSKGGDCTEAFF.